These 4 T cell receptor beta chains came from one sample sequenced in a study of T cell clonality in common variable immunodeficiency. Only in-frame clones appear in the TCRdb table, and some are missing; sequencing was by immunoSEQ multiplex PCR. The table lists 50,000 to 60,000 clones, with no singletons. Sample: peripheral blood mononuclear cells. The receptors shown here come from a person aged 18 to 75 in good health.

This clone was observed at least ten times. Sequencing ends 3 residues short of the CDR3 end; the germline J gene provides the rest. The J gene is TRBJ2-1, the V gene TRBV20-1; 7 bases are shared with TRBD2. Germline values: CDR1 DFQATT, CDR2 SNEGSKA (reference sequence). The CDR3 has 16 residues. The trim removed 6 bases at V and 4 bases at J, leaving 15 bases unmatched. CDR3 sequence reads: CSAQSGAGKVYNEQFF. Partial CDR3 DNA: TGCAGTGCCCAATCAGGAGCGGGAAAGGTATACAATGAG.

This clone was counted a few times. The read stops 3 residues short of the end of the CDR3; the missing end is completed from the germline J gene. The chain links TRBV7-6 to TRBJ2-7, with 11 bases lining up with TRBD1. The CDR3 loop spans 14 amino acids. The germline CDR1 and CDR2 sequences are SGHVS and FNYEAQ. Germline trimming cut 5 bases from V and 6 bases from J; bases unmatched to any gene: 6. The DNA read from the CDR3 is TGTGCCAGCAGCCCCGGACAGGGGGCGCGCGAG. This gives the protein CASSPGQGARE. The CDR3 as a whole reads CASSPGQGAREQYF.

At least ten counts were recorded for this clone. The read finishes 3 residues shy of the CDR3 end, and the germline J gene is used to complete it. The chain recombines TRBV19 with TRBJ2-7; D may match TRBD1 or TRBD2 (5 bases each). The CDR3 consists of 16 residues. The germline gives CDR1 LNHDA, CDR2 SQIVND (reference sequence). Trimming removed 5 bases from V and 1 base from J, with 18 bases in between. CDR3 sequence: CASSAPHEGKSYEQYF. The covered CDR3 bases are TGTGCCAGTAGTGCCCCCCACGAGGGGAAATCCTACGAG.

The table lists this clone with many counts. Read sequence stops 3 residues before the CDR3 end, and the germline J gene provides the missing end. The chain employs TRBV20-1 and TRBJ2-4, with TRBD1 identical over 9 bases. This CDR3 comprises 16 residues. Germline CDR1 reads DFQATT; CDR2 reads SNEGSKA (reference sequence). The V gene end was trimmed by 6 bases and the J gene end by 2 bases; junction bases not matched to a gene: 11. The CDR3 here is CSATRRDRDPKNIQYF. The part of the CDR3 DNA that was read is TGCAGTGCAACAAGGCGGGACAGGGATCCCAAAAACATT.